This TCR beta chain was captured in a study of T-cell memory formation after mild COVID-19. Study summary: Clusters of TCRs were largely donor specific.

This clonotype was seen a few times. MiXCR, applied by TCRdb to the 5' RACE reads, yields one record per CDR3 protein. The data show hundreds of thousands of distinct CDR3 sequences, more than 15% seen once. Trimming left V 6 bases short and J 8 bases short, with 23 bases between. CDR1 and CDR2 (germline): DFQATT, SNEGSKA (reference sequence). The CDR3 is 16 residues long. This TCR derives from a man between 18 and 29 years old who had mild COVID-19 (a few samples of this study predate the infection). Cell type and time point are not known. The sample consisted of PBMCs or a T cell subset sorted from them (not recorded which). The chain is built from TRBV20-1 and TRBJ1-6, with no clear D. CDR3 sequence reads: CSAPSGNPGAHSPLHF. The CDR3 DNA is TGCAGTGCCCCCAGCGGGAATCCCGGAGCGCATTCACCCCTCCACTTT.